Detailed here is one T cell receptor beta chain. What it binds is not known. Germline V CDR1 and CDR2: MDHEN, SYDVKM. The CDR3 contains 12 residues. V gave up 6 bases and J gave up 5 bases; unmatched junction bases: 4. The data were obtained in a study of Ad26.COV2.S vaccination and SARS-CoV-2 variants. The assay was immunoSEQ multiplex PCR, and TCRdb's table has in-frame clones only and misses some. The top ten hold approximately 1.6% of the sample, which has under 500,000 clones, roughly 90% seen once. Treatment defined: around 19 received Ad26.COV2.S at low or high dose, single or two shots; roughly five received placebo; per-sample allocation not given. Samples came from day 63 after the first vaccine or placebo injection. In Boston, an adult donor aged 18-55 years took part. Expressing Wuhan-strain SARS-CoV-2 spike, an Ad26 vector served as the vaccine. Study-wide results and caveats: Vaccine recipients and placebo recipients showed similar non-spike TCR breadth. Once vaccination had occurred, spike-specific CD8+ and CD4+ T cell responses reportedly showed substantial breadth.

This clonotype originated in a person between 18 and 65 years old who received the Ad26.COV2.S COVID-19 vaccine or a placebo. The material sequenced was peripheral blood, taken in a trial of Ad26.COV2.S vaccine versus placebo. The chain employs TRBV28 and TRBJ2-7, with 7 bases aligning to TRBD1. CDR3 sequence reads: CASSEGANEQYF. For the CDR3, the DNA is TGTGCCAGCAGCGAGGGGGCGAACGAGCAGTACTTC.